Shown below are 5 T cell receptor beta chains from a single sample sequenced in a study of blood T cell repertoires in COVID-19. Sequencing was performed with immunoSEQ multiplex PCR; in TCRdb, only in-frame clones are kept and a portion is missing. The profile shows 400,000 or so clones, roughly 88% of them singletons. Sequenced: PBMCs or T cells enriched from blood (not recorded which). The receptor source for this set is a woman between 35 and 50 years old with acute COVID-19.

This clone was detected once. The CDR3 bases are TGTGCCAGCAGCGTAGACAGGGCGAGCGGCTACACCTTC. Translating it yields CASSVDRASGYTF. The V call is TRBV7-9, the J call TRBJ1-2; 7 bases fit TRBD1. CDR1 SEHNR and CDR2 FQNEAQ come from the germline V gene (reference sequence). The CDR3 sequence is 13 residues long. V gave up 5 bases and J gave up 8 bases; unmatched junction bases: 8.

A remark on this clone: Other DNA sequences in the same sample also yield this CDR3. The chain links TRBV7-2 to TRBJ1-5, with TRBD1 as a possible D gene (6 bases). Trimming left V 1 base short and J 2 bases short, with 6 bases between. CDR1 SGHTA and CDR2 FQGNSA come from the germline V gene. The CDR3 totals 14 residues. CDR3 DNA sequence: TGTGCCAGCAGCTTAGGACAGGGCAATCAGCCCCAGCATTTT. Translated: CASSLGQGNQPQHF.

The chain recombines TRBV4-1 with TRBJ2-1; TRBD1 matches at 8 bases. V was clipped by 0 bases and J by 3 bases; unmatched bases: 10. Germline values: CDR1 MGHRA, CDR2 YSYEKL. CDR3 length: 18 residues. This chain's CDR3 is CASSQDGGQGAGYNEQFF. CDR3 bases: TGCGCCAGCAGCCAAGATGGGGGGCAGGGGGCGGGCTACAATGAGCAGTTCTTC.

The chain links TRBV5-8 to TRBJ2-7; 12 bases map to TRBD2. Germline-derived CDR1 and CDR2 are SGHTS and YDEGEE. V trimming: 0 bases; J trimming: 4 bases; junction bases outside the gene matches: 8. This CDR3 has 17 amino acids. The CDR3 sequence: CASSLDLAGGVGYEQYF. Here the CDR3 DNA reads TGTGCCAGCAGCTTGGATCTAGCGGGGGGGGTTGGATACGAGCAGTACTTC.

The chain uses TRBV19 and TRBJ2-1; tentative D call: TRBD1 (5 bases). Per germline, CDR1 LNHDA and CDR2 SQIVND (reference sequence). The CDR3 runs to 12 residues. The CDR3 spells CLSRGWYNEQFF. The CDR3 region has the DNA TGTTTATCAAGGGGCTGGTACAATGAGCAGTTCTTC. Drawing the rest from reference TRBV19 and TRBJ2-1, the complete variable domain is DGGITQSPKYLFRKEGQNVTLSCEQNLNHDAMYWYRQDPGQGLRLIYYSQIVNDFQKGDIAEGYSVSREKKESFPLTVTSAQKNPTAFYLCLSRGWYNEQFFGPGTRLTVL.